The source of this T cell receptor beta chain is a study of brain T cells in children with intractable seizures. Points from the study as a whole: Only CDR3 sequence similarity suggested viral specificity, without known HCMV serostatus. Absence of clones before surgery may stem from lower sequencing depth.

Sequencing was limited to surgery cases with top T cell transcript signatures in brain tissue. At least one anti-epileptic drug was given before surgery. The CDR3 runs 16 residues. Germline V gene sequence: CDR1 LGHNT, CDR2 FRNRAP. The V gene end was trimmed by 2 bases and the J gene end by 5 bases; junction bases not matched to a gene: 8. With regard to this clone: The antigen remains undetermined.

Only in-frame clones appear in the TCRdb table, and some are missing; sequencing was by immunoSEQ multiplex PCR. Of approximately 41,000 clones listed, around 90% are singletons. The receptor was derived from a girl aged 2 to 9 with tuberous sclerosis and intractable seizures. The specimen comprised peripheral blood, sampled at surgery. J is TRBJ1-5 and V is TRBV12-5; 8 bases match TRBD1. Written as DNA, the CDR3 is TGTGCTAGTGGTTTGCCATATCAGGGGGCCGATCAGCCCCAGCATTTT. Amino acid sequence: CASGLPYQGADQPQHF.